The rows below give T cell receptor beta chains drawn from one sample of a study of T cells in localized non-small cell lung cancer. The repertoire was sequenced with immunoSEQ multiplex PCR; TCRdb's copy has only in-frame clones and lacks some. The sample carries some 72,000 clones, 84% recorded once. The source was peripheral blood, collected before any cancer treatment. Source of these receptors: a man aged 40 to 70 with stage I lung adenocarcinoma. The CDR3 runs from the conserved cysteine through the conserved F or W. A D gene is named only where the DNA matches it firmly. Expanded clones are given a class, and other clones once, few, many or no size at all.

CAWSTSWDGEAFF	TGTGCCTGGTCCACTTCATGGGACGGTGAAGCTTTCTTT	TRBV30	.	.	TRBJ1-1	13
CASSLWTTDTQYF	TGTGCCAGCAGCTTATGGACCACAGATACGCAGTATTTT	TRBV7-3	.	.	TRBJ2-3	13
CASSLTGSSGNTIYF	TGTGCCAGCAGTTTAACTGGGAGCTCTGGAAACACCATATATTTT	TRBV27	.	.	TRBJ1-3	15
CASSFSPSGTNSYEQYF	TGTGCCAGCAGCTTTTCCCCCTCCGGGACTAACTCCTACGAGCAGTACTTC	TRBV5-4	TRBD2	.	TRBJ2-7	17
CASSLDTLRKNIQYF	TGTGCCAGCAGCTTAGATACTCTACGAAAAAACATTCAGTACTTC	TRBV11-2	.	once	TRBJ2-4	15
CASLIEQGAGGYTF	TGTGCCAGCCTCATTGAGCAGGGCGCGGGTGGCTACACCTTC	TRBV7-9	.	.	TRBJ1-2	14
CASSLYLQSRANVLTF	TGTGCCAGCAGTTTATATTTACAAAGTCGGGCCAACGTCCTGACTTTC	TRBV6-7	.	.	TRBJ2-6	16
CASSQDPNYEQYF	TGCGCCAGCAGCCAAGATCCCAATTACGAGCAGTACTTC	TRBV4-1	.	once	TRBJ2-7	13
CASSFEYAGANVLTF	TGTGCCAGCAGCTTCGAGTACGCTGGGGCCAACGTCCTGACTTTC	TRBV7-3	.	.	TRBJ2-6	15
CASSPQGYYGYTF	TGTGCCAGCAGTCCGCAGGGTTATTATGGCTACACCTTC	TRBV28	.	.	TRBJ1-2	13
CASSYGRTVSYEQYF	TGTGCCAGCAGTTACGGAAGGACAGTATCCTACGAGCAGTACTTC	TRBV6-5	.	.	TRBJ2-7	15
CASSSPGLAGQRGNEQFF	TGTGCCAGCAGCTCTCCGGGACTAGCGGGACAGAGGGGGAATGAGCAGTTCTTC	TRBV11-1	TRBD2	.	TRBJ2-1	18
CASSPTTGGREQFF	TGTGCCAGCTCACCGACAACGGGAGGGCGTGAGCAGTTCTTC	TRBV18	TRBD2	.	TRBJ2-1	14
CASSLRYEQYF	TGTGCCAGCAGTTTGCGTTACGAGCAGTACTTC	TRBV28	.	.	TRBJ2-7	11
CASSFPGTGEAFF	TGTGCCAGCAGTTTTCCCGGGACAGGAGAAGCTTTCTTT	TRBV6-6	TRBD1	.	TRBJ1-1	13